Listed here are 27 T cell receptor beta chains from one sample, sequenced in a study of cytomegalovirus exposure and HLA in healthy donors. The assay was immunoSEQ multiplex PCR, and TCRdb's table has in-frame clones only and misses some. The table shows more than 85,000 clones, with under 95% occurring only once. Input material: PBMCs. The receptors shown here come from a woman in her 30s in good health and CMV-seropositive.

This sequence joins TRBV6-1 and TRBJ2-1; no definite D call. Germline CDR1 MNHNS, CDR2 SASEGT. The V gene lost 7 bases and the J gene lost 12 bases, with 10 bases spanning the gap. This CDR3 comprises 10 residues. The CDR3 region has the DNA TGTGCCAGCAACCCTCTCGGGCAGTTCTTC. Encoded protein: CASNPLGQFF.

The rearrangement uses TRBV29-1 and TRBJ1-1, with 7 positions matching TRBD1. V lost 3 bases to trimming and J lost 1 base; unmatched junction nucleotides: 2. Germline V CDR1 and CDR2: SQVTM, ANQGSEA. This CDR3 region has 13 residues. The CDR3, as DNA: TGCAGCGTTGATCGGACAGGGAACACTGAAGCTTTCTTT. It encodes CSVDRTGNTEAFF.

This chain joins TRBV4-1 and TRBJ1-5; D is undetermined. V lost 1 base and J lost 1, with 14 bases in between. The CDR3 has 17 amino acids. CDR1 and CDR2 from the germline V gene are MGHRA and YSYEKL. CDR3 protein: CASSQVLEGGSNQPQHF. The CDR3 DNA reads TGCGCCAGCAGCCAAGTCCTCGAAGGCGGGAGCAATCAGCCCCAGCATTTT.

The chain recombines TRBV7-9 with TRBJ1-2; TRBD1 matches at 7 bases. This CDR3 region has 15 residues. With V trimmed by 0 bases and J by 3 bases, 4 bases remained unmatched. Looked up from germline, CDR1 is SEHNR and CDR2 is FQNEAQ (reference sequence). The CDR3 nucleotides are TGTGCCAGCAGCTTAGCTGGCGGGACAGACTATGGCTACACCTTC. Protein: CASSLAGGTDYGYTF.

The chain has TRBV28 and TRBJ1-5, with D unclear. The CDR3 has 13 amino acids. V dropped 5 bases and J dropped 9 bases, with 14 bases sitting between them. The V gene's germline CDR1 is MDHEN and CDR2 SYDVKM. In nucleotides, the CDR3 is TGTGCCAGCAGTCCCCGTACGGTTGTGCCCCAGCATTTT. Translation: CASSPRTVVPQHF. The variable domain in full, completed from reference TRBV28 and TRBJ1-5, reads DVKVTQSSRYLVKRTGEKVFLECVQDMDHENMFWYRQDPGLGLRLIYFSYDVKMKEKGDIPEGYSVSREKKERFSLILESASTNQTSMYLCASSPRTVVPQHFGDGTRLSIL.

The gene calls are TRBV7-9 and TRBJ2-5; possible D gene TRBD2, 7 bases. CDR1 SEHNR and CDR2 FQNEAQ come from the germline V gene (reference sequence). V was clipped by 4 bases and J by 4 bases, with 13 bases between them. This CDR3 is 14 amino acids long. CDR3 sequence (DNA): TGTGCCAGCAGCTGGTTGGGGGGGCCAGAGACCCAGTACTTC. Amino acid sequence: CASSWLGGPETQYF.

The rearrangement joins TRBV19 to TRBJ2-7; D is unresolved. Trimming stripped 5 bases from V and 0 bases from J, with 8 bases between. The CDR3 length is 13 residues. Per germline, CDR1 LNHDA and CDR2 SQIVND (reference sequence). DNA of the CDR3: TGTGCCAGTAGTTACAGCAGCTCCTACGAGCAGTACTTC. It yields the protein CASSYSSSYEQYF.

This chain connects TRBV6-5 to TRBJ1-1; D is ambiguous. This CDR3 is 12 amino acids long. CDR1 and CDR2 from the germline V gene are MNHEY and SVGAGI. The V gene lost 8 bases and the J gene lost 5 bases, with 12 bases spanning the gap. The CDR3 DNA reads TGTGCCAGCGGCCTGGCGGGGACTGAAGCTTTCTTT. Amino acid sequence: CASGLAGTEAFF.

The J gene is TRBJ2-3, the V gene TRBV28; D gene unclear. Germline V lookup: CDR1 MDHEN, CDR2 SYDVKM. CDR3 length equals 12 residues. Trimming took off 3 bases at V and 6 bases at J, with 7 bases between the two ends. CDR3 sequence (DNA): TGTGCCAGCAGTTTCAGAGGCGATACGCAGTATTTT. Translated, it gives CASSFRGDTQYF. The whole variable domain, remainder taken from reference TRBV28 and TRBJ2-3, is DVKVTQSSRYLVKRTGEKVFLECVQDMDHENMFWYRQDPGLGLRLIYFSYDVKMKEKGDIPEGYSVSREKKERFSLILESASTNQTSMYLCASSFRGDTQYFGPGTRLTVL.

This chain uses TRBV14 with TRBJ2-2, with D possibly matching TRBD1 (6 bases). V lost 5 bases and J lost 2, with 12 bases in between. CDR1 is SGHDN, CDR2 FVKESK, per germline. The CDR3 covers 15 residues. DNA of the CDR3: TGTGCCAGCAGCTTGGGACAAATAAACACCGGGGAGCTGTTTTTT. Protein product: CASSLGQINTGELFF.

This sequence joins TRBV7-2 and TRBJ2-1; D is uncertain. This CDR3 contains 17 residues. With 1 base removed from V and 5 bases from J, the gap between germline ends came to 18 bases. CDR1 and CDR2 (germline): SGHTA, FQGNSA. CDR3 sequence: CASSLGFGMGRDNEQFF. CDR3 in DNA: TGTGCCAGCAGCTTAGGGTTCGGTATGGGCCGCGACAATGAGCAGTTCTTC.

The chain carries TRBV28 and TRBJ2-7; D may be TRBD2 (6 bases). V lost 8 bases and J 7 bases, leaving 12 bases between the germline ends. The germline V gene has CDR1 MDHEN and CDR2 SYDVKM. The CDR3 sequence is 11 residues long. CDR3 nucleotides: TGTGCCAGCTGTAGCGGTTGGGAGCAGTACTTC. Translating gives CASCSGWEQYF.

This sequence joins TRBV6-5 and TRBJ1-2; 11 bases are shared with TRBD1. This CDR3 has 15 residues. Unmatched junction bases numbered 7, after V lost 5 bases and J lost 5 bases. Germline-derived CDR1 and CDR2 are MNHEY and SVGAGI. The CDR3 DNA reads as TGTGCCAGCAGTCCCCGGACAGGGGGCATTTATGGCTACACCTTC. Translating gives CASSPRTGGIYGYTF.

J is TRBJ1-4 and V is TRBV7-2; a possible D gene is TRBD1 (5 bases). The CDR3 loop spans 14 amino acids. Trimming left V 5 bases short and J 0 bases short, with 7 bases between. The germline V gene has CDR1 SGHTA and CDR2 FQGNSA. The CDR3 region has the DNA TGTGCCAGCAGCGAAGGGGCAACTAATGAAAAACTGTTTTTT. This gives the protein CASSEGATNEKLFF.

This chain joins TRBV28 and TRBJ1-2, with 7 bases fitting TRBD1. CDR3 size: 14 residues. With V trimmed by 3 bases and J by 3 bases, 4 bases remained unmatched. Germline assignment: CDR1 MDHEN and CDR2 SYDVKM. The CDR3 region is CASSLQGEDYGYTF. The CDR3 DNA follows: TGTGCCAGCAGTTTGCAGGGGGAGGACTATGGCTACACCTTC.

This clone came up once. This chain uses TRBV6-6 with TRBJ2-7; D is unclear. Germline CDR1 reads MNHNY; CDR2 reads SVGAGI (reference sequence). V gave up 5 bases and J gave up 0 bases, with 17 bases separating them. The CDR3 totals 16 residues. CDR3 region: CASSTVSETSSYEQYF. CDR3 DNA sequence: TGTGCCAGCAGTACCGTCAGTGAAACCAGCTCCTACGAGCAGTACTTC.

Written as DNA, the CDR3 is TGTGCCAGCACCCCTCCTTCCTACACAGATACGCAGTATTTT. Translation: CASTPPSYTDTQYF. V usage is TRBV6-6 and J usage is TRBJ2-3; D is unresolved. This CDR3 contains 14 residues. Trimming stripped 7 bases from V and 2 bases from J, with 13 bases between. The V gene's germline CDR1 is MNHNY and CDR2 SVGAGI (reference sequence).

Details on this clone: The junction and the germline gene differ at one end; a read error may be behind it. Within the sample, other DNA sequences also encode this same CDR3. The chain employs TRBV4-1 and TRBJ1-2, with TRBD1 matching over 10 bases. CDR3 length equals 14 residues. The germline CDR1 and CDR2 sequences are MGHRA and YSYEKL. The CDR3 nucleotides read TGCGCCAGTAGCCAGCGACAGGGGGCCGATGGCTACACCTTC. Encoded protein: CASSQRQGADGYTF.

CDR3: CASSVDPTASGNTIYF. CDR3 bases: TGTGCCAGCAGCGTAGACCCGACAGCCTCTGGAAACACCATATATTTT. V usage is TRBV9 and J usage is TRBJ1-3, with D tentatively TRBD1 (5 bases). CDR1 and CDR2 from the germline V gene are SGDLS and YYNGEE. The CDR3 consists of 16 residues. Trimming pared 0 bases from V and 0 bases from J, leaving 10 bases between.

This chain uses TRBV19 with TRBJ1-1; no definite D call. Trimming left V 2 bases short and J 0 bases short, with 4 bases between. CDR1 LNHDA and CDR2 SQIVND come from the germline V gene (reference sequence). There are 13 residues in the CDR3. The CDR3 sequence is CASSISVNTEAFF. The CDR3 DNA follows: TGTGCCAGTAGTATATCAGTGAACACTGAAGCTTTCTTT.

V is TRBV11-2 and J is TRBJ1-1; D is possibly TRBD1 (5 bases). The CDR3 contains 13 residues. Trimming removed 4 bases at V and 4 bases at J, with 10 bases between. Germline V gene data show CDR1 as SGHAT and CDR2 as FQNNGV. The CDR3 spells CASSSDSATEAFF. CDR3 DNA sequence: TGTGCCAGCAGCTCCGACAGTGCCACTGAAGCTTTCTTT.

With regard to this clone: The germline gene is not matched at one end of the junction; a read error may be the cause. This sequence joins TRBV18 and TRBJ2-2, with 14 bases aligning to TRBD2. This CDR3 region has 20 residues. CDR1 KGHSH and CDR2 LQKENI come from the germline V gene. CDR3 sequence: CVSSPLGLAGEPINTGELFF. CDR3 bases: TGTGTCAGCTCACCATTGGGACTAGCGGGAGAGCCCATAAACACCGGGGAGCTGTTTTTT.

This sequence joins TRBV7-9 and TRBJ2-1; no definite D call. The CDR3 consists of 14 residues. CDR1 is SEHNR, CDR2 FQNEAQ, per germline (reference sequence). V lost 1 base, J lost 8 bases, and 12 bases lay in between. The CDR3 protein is CASSLGGAGYEQFF. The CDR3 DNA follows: TGTGCCAGCAGCTTAGGAGGAGCTGGCTATGAGCAGTTCTTC.

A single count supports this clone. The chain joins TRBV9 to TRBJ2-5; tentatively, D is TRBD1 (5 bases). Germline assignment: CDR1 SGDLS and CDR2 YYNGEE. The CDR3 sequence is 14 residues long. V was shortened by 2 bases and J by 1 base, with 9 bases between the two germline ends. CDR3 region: CASSVGAVQETQYF. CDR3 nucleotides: TGTGCCAGCAGCGTTGGGGCTGTCCAAGAGACCCAGTACTTC.

The CDR3 DNA follows: TGTGCCAGCAGCTTCCATAGCGGATCCCCCGGCGATGAGCAGTTCTTC. It codes for CASSFHSGSPGDEQFF. The V and J genes are TRBV5-6 and TRBJ2-1; tentative D call: TRBD2 (6 bases). The CDR3 runs 16 residues. V was trimmed by 2 bases and J by 8 bases, leaving 20 bases between them. Germline V CDR1 and CDR2: SGHDT, YYEEEE.

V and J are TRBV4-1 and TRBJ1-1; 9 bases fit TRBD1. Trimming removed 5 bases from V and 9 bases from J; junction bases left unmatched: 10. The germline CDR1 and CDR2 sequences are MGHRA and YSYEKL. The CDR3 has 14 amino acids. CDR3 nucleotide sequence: TGCGCCAGCAGCTACAAACAGGGGGCCCAGAAAGCTTTCTTT. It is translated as CASSYKQGAQKAFF.

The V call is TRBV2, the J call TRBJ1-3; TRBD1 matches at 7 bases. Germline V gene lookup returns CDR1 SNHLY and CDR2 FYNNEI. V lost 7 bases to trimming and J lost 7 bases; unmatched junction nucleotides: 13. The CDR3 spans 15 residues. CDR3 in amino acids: CASNLETGLSNTIYF. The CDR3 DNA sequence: TGTGCCAGCAACCTAGAGACAGGGTTGTCGAACACCATATATTTT. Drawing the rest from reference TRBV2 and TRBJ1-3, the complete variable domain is EPEVTQTPSHQVTQMGQEVILRCVPISNHLYFYWYRQILGQKVEFLVSFYNNEISEKSEIFDDQFSVERPDGSNFTLKIRSTKLEDSAMYFCASNLETGLSNTIYFGEGSWLTVV.